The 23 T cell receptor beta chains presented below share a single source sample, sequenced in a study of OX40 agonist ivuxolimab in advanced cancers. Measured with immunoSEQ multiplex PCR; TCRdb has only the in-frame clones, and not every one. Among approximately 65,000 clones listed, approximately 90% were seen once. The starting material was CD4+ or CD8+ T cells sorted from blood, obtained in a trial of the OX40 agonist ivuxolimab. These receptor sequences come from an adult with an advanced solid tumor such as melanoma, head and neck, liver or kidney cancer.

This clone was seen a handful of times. This CDR3 is CASSRQFFSNQPQHF. CDR3 sequence (DNA): TGTGCCAGTAGTAGGCAGTTCTTTAGCAATCAGCCCCAGCATTTT. The V and J genes are TRBV19 and TRBJ1-5; unclear D gene. The germline CDR1 and CDR2 sequences are LNHDA and SQIVND (reference sequence). Between the trimmed V and J ends, which lost 4 bases and 0 bases, there was a span of 10 bases. This CDR3 contains 15 residues.

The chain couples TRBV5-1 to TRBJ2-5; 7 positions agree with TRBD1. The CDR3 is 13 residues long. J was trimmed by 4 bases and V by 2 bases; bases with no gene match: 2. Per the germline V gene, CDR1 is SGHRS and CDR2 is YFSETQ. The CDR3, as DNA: TGCGCCAGCAGCTTTGAGGGGGCAGAGACCCAGTACTTC. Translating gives CASSFEGAETQYF.

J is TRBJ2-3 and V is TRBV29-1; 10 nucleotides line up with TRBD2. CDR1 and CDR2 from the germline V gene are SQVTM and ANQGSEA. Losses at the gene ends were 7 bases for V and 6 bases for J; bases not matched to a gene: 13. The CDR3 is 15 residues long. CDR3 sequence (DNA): TGCAGCGCTAAAAGGGCTAGCGGGAGAGCGGATACGCAGTATTTT. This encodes CSAKRASGRADTQYF.

For the CDR3, the DNA is TGTGCCAGCAGCCCCGCAGGCTATGGCTACACCTTC. As protein: CASSPAGYGYTF. The rearrangement uses TRBV11-3 and TRBJ1-2; D gene uncertain. Germline lookup yields CDR1 SGHNT and CDR2 YENEEA. This CDR3 comprises 12 residues. Trimming shortened V by 5 bases and J by 4 bases, and 8 bases separated the two germline ends.

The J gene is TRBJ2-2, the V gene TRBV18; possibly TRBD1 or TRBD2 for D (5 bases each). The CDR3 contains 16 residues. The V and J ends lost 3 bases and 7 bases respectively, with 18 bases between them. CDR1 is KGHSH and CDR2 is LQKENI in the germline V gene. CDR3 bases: TGTGCCAGCTCACCCCCCCTACGAGGGGCGGGCGGGGAGCTGTTTTTT. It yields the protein CASSPPLRGAGGELFF.

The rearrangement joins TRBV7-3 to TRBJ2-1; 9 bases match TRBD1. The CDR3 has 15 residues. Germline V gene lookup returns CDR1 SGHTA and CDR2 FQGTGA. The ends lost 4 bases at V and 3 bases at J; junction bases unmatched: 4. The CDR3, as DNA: TGTGCCAGCAGCTCGGACAGGGGAGGCTACAATGAGCAGTTCTTC. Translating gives CASSSDRGGYNEQFF.

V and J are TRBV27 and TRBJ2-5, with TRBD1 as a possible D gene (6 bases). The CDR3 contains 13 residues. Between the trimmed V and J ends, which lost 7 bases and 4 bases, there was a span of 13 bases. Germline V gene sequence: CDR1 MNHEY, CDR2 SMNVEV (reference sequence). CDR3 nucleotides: TGTGCCAGCACTTACAGGGCAGGAGAGACCCAGTACTTC. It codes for CASTYRAGETQYF.

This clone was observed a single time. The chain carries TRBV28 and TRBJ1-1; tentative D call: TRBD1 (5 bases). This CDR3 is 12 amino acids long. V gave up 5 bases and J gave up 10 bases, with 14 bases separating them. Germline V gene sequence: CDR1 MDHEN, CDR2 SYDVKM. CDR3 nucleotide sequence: TGTGCCAGCAGTACGCAGGGCCTGGGAGCTTTCTTT. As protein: CASSTQGLGAFF.

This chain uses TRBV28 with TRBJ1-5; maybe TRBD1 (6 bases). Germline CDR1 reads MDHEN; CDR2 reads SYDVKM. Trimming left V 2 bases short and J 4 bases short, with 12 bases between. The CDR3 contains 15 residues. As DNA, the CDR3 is TGTGCCAGCAGTTTAACAGGGATCACGAATCAGCCCCAGCATTTT. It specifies CASSLTGITNQPQHF.

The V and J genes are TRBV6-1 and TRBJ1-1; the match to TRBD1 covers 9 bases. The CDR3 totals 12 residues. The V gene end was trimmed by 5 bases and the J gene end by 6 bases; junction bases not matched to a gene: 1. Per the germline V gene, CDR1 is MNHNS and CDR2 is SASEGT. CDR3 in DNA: TGTGCCAGCAGTCGGACAGGGGCTGAAGCTTTCTTT. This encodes CASSRTGAEAFF.

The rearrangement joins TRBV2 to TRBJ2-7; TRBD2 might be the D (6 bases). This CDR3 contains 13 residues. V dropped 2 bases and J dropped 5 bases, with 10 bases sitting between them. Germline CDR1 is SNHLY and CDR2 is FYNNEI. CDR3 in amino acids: CASSEMSGDEQYF. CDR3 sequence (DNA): TGTGCCAGCAGTGAAATGTCGGGGGACGAGCAGTACTTC.

As DNA, the CDR3 is TGTGCTAGTGGTTTGGTAACGGGAACGGGCTATGGCTACACCTTC. This sequence encodes CASGLVTGTGYGYTF. The V call is TRBV12-5, the J call TRBJ1-2; D call uncertain. CDR1 and CDR2 (germline): LGHNT, FRNRAP. Trimming pared 0 bases from V and 4 bases from J, leaving 12 bases between. CDR3 length: 15 amino acids.

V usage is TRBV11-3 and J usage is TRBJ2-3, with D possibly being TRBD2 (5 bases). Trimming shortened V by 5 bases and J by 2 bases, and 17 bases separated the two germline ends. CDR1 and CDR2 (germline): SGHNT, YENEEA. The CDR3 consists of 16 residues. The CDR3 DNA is TGTGCCAGCAGCGGCTTCGCAAGCGGAACCACAGATACGCAGTATTTT. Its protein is CASSGFASGTTDTQYF.

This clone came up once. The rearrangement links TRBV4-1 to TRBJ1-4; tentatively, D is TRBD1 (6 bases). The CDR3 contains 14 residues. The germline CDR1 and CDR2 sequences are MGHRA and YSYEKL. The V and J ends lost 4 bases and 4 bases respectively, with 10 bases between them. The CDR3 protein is CASSRQVGNEKLFF. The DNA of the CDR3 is TGCGCCAGCAGCCGACAGGTTGGTAATGAAAAACTGTTTTTT.

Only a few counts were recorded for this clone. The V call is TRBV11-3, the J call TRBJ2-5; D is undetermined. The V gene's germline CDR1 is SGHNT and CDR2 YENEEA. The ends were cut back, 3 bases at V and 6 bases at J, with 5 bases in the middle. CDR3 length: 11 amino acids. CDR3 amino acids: CASSFGQTQYF. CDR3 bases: TGTGCCAGCAGCTTTGGTCAGACCCAGTACTTC.

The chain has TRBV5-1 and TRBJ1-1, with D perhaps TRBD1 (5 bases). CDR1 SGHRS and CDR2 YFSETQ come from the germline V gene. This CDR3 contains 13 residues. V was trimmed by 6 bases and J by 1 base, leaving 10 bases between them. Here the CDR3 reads CASKFQGNTEAFF. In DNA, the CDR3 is TGCGCCAGCAAGTTTCAGGGGAACACTGAAGCTTTCTTT.

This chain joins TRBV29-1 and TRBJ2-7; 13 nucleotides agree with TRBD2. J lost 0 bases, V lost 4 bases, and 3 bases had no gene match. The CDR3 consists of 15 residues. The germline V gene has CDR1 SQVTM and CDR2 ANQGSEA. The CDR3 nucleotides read TGCAGCGTTGCGGGACTAGCGGGATTCTCCTACGAGCAGTACTTC. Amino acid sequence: CSVAGLAGFSYEQYF.

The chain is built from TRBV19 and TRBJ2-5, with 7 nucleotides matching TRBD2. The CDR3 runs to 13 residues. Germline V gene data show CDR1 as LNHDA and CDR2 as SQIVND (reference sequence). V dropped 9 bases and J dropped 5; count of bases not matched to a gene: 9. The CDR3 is CASGGGPRETQYF. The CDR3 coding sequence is TGTGCCAGCGGGGGAGGGCCGAGGGAGACCCAGTACTTC. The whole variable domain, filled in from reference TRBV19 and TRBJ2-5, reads DGGITQSPKYLFRKEGQNVTLSCEQNLNHDAMYWYRQDPGQGLRLIYYSQIVNDFQKGDIAEGYSVSREKKESFPLTVTSAQKNPTAFYLCASGGGPRETQYFGPGTRLLVL.

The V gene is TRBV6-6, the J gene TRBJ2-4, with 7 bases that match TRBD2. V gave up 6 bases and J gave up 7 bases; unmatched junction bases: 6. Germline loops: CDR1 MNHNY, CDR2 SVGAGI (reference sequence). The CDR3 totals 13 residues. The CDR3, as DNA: TGTGCCAGCAGGCACGGGGAGGGGAACATTCAGTACTTC. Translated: CASRHGEGNIQYF.

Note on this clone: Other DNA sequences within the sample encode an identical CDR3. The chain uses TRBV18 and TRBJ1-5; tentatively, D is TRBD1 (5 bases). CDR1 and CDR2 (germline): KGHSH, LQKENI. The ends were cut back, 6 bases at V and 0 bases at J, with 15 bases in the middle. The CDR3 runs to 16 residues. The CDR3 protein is CASSPWGRDSNQPQHF. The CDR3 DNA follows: TGTGCCAGCTCGCCATGGGGCAGGGATAGCAATCAGCCCCAGCATTTT.

The CDR3 here is CASSTRQKVETQYF. The CDR3 DNA follows: TGTGCCAGCAGTACCCGACAGAAGGTCGAGACCCAGTACTTC. The chain combines TRBV27 with TRBJ2-5; D possibly corresponds to TRBD1 (5 bases). CDR3 size: 14 residues. Germline CDR1 is MNHEY and CDR2 is SMNVEV (reference sequence). V was trimmed by 5 bases and J by 5 bases, leaving 15 bases between them.

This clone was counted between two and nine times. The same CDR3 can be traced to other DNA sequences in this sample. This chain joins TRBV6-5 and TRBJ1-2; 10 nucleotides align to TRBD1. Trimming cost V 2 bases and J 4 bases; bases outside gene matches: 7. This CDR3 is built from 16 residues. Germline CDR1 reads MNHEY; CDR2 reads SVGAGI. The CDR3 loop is CASSYLRTGGSYGYTF. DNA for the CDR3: TGTGCCAGCAGTTACCTCAGGACAGGGGGATCCTATGGCTACACCTTC.

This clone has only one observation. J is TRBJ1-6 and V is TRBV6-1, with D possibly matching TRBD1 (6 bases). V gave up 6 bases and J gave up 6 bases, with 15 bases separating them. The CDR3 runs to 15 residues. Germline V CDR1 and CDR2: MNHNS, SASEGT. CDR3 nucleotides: TGTGCCAGCAGGCCCGGGACACCTGCTAATTCACCCCTCCACTTT. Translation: CASRPGTPANSPLHF.